These T cell receptor beta chains were read from a single sample in a study of breast tumors, draining lymph nodes, adjacent tissues. TCRdb analysed the multiplex PCR reads with MiXCR anew, one entry per CDR3 protein. The sample has 83,000 or so distinct CDR3 sequences, approximately 19% seen once. The sequencing sample was made of axillary lymph node tissue. The receptor source for this set is a female donor with breast cancer. Some clones in this sample may be carry-over from other donors' samples. Each CDR3 is given with its conserved first and last residue. The order of the fields is D gene, clone size, J gene, V gene, CDR3 length, CDR3 protein, CDR3 DNA. A D gene is named only where the DNA matches it firmly. Some rows have no size entry. The others give once, few or many, or a class for an expanded clone.

d_gene: TRBD1
abundance: many
j_gene: TRBJ2-7
v_gene: TRBV9
len: 13
CDR3aa: CASGAPGGYEQYF
CDR3nt: TGTGCCAGCGGCGCCCCAGGGGGCTACGAGCAGTACTTC

d_gene: NA
abundance: many
j_gene: TRBJ1-2
v_gene: TRBV9
len: 12
CDR3aa: CASSVNMGGYTF
CDR3nt: TGTGCCAGCAGCGTGAACATGGGGGGCTACACCTTC

d_gene: TRBD2
abundance: NA
j_gene: TRBJ2-7
v_gene: TRBV28
len: 16
CDR3aa: CASSLLAGEGDYEQYF
CDR3nt: TGTGCCAGCAGTCTTCTAGCGGGAGAGGGGGACTACGAGCAGTACTTC

d_gene: NA
abundance: many
j_gene: TRBJ1-5
v_gene: TRBV9
len: 14
CDR3aa: CASSAGDHNQPQHF
CDR3nt: TGTGCCAGCAGCGCGGGGGATCACAATCAGCCCCAGCATTTT

d_gene: TRBD1
abundance: few
j_gene: TRBJ2-5
v_gene: TRBV30
len: 13
CDR3aa: CAWSVQGAETQYF
CDR3nt: TGTGCCTGGAGTGTACAGGGGGCGGAGACCCAGTACTTC

d_gene: NA
abundance: many
j_gene: TRBJ2-5
v_gene: TRBV28
len: 11
CDR3aa: CASSFVETQYF
CDR3nt: TGTGCCAGCAGTTTTGTGGAGACCCAGTACTTC

d_gene: TRBD1
abundance: few
j_gene: TRBJ1-4
v_gene: TRBV30
len: 15
CDR3aa: CAWSVQGAVNEKLFF
CDR3nt: TGTGCCTGGAGTGTACAGGGGGCGGTTAATGAAAAACTGTTTTTT

d_gene: NA
abundance: many
j_gene: TRBJ2-2
v_gene: TRBV6-2/TRBV6-3
len: 13
CDR3aa: CASSDGNTGELFF
CDR3nt: TGTGCCAGCAGTGACGGCAACACCGGGGAGCTGTTTTTT

d_gene: TRBD2
abundance: many
j_gene: TRBJ2-7
v_gene: TRBV12-3/TRBV12-4
len: 13
CDR3aa: CASSLRTSHEQYF
CDR3nt: TGTGCCAGCAGCCTGAGGACTAGCCACGAGCAGTACTTC

d_gene: NA
abundance: many
j_gene: TRBJ2-2
v_gene: TRBV13
len: 12
CDR3aa: CASTDNTGELFF
CDR3nt: TGTGCCAGCACCGATAACACCGGGGAGCTGTTTTTT

d_gene: NA
abundance: many
j_gene: TRBJ1-5
v_gene: TRBV7-2
len: 14
CDR3aa: CASSLEGGGQPQHF
CDR3nt: TGTGCCAGCAGCTTAGAAGGTGGGGGACAGCCCCAGCATTTT

d_gene: NA
abundance: many
j_gene: TRBJ2-5
v_gene: TRBV5-5
len: 14
CDR3aa: CASSLGDTQETQYF
CDR3nt: TGTGCCAGCAGCTTAGGGGACACACAAGAGACCCAGTACTTC

d_gene: TRBD1
abundance: many
j_gene: TRBJ2-7
v_gene: TRBV11-2
len: 14
CDR3aa: CASSVTGGFYEQYF
CDR3nt: TGTGCCAGCAGCGTGACAGGGGGCTTCTACGAGCAGTACTTC

d_gene: NA
abundance: NA
j_gene: TRBJ1-1
v_gene: TRBV11-2
len: 13
CDR3aa: CASSLEIGTEAFF
CDR3nt: TGTGCCAGCAGCTTAGAAATTGGCACTGAAGCTTTCTTT

d_gene: TRBD1
abundance: many
j_gene: TRBJ2-7
v_gene: TRBV6-2/TRBV6-3
len: 17
CDR3aa: CASSISALLTGSYEQYF
CDR3nt: TGTGCCAGCAGTATTTCGGCCCTCTTGACAGGGTCATACGAGCAGTACTTC

d_gene: NA
abundance: NA
j_gene: TRBJ1-2
v_gene: TRBV28
len: 15
CDR3aa: CASSFFRRGDYGYTF
CDR3nt: TGTGCCAGCAGTTTTTTTCGGAGAGGTGACTATGGCTACACCTTC

d_gene: TRBD1
abundance: medium-sized
j_gene: TRBJ1-6
v_gene: TRBV6-5
len: 15
CDR3aa: CASSPGQGANSPLHF
CDR3nt: TGTGCCAGCAGCCCGGGACAGGGGGCTAATTCACCCCTCCACTTT

d_gene: TRBD1
abundance: many
j_gene: TRBJ2-1
v_gene: TRBV19
len: 19
CDR3aa: CASSIAQTTGTGGRNEQFF
CDR3nt: TGTGCCAGTAGTATAGCACAAACCACCGGGACAGGGGGACGCAATGAGCAGTTCTTC

d_gene: TRBD2
abundance: many
j_gene: TRBJ2-3
v_gene: TRBV20-1
len: 14
CDR3aa: CSARSTASGHTQYF
CDR3nt: TGCAGTGCCCGATCGACGGCTAGCGGGCATACGCAGTATTTT

d_gene: NA
abundance: many
j_gene: TRBJ1-6
v_gene: TRBV20-1
len: 13
CDR3aa: CSARGGSGGPLHF
CDR3nt: TGCAGTGCTAGGGGTGGGAGCGGGGGCCCCCTCCACTTT

d_gene: NA
abundance: many
j_gene: TRBJ2-1
v_gene: TRBV19
len: 14
CDR3aa: CASSSGDSYNEQFF
CDR3nt: TGTGCCAGTAGTTCAGGGGACTCCTACAATGAGCAGTTCTTC

d_gene: TRBD2
abundance: medium-sized
j_gene: TRBJ2-1
v_gene: TRBV10-1
len: 15
CDR3aa: CASAAAGGIFDEQFF
CDR3nt: TGCGCCAGCGCCGCAGCGGGAGGCATCTTTGATGAGCAGTTCTTC

d_gene: NA
abundance: many
j_gene: TRBJ2-1
v_gene: TRBV7-9
len: 12
CDR3aa: CASSALGVEQFF
CDR3nt: TGTGCCAGCAGCGCCCTAGGAGTTGAGCAGTTCTTC

d_gene: NA
abundance: many
j_gene: TRBJ1-2
v_gene: TRBV12-3/TRBV12-4
len: 13
CDR3aa: CASSFSDYEKHTF
CDR3nt: TGTGCCAGCAGTTTCTCAGACTACGAGAAGCACACCTTC

d_gene: NA
abundance: many
j_gene: TRBJ2-1
v_gene: TRBV7-2
len: 14
CDR3aa: CASRLSSSYNEQFF
CDR3nt: TGTGCCAGCAGACTCTCGTCCTCCTACAATGAGCAGTTCTTC

d_gene: NA
abundance: many
j_gene: TRBJ2-2
v_gene: TRBV7-3
len: 14
CDR3aa: CASRPGENTGELFF
CDR3nt: TGTGCCAGCAGGCCAGGGGAAAACACCGGGGAGCTGTTTTTT

d_gene: TRBD2
abundance: many
j_gene: TRBJ2-1
v_gene: TRBV24-1
len: 21
CDR3aa: CATSDPQGGGLAGGRPNEQFF
CDR3nt: TGTGCCACCAGTGACCCGCAGGGGGGAGGACTAGCGGGAGGGCGCCCCAATGAGCAGTTCTTC